The T cell receptor (beta chain) described here comes from a study of CD8 T cells in Susac syndrome. The authors reverse transcribed 0.5 to 1 ug RNA with random hexamers. The TCR beta CDR3 was amplified by immunoSEQ multiplex PCR across 54 Vbeta, 13 Jbeta. In TCRdb, the immunoSEQ multiplex PCR reads were re-called with MiXCR into one record per CDR3 protein. The table records around 180,000 distinct CDR3 sequences, roughly 92% of them present only once. The CDR3 has 15 residues. Between the trimmed V and J ends, which lost 0 bases and 4 bases, there was a span of 10 bases. Germline V gives CDR1 SGHNT, CDR2 YYREEE (reference sequence). Diagnostic criteria defined recently for definite or probable disease were met by the Susac syndrome patients.

The TCR was taken from a human donor with Susac syndrome. The V gene is TRBV5-4, the J gene TRBJ1-4, with no clear D. Specimen: CD4+ T cells from PBMCs. The CDR3 region has the DNA TGTGCCAGCAGCTTGGGAGGAGGGCTTAATGAAAAACTGTTTTTT. Translating it yields CASSLGGGLNEKLFF.